The 22 T cell receptor beta chains given below trace back to one sample, sequenced in a study of metastatic and nonmetastatic thyroid tumors. TCRdb re-called clones from the PCR reads using MiXCR. The data contain some 83,000 clones, around 13% of them singletons. Patients had received no treatment of any kind before thyroid surgery. Sequenced sample: tumor tissue. The receptors derive from a female donor with papillary thyroid cancer or a benign thyroid nodule (not recorded which). Some clones in this sample may be carry-over from other donors' samples.

This clone came up many times. The chain combines TRBV6-2 or TRBV6-3 with TRBJ2-5; no clear D gene. Germline V lookup: CDR1 MNHEY, CDR2 SVGEGT. CDR3 length equals 16 residues. V was trimmed by 4 bases and J by 2 bases, leaving 17 bases between them. CDR3 nucleotide sequence: TGTGCCAGCAGTTCACCCCTCGTTTGGCGGCAAGAGACCCAGTACTTC. Its translation: CASSSPLVWRQETQYF.

This clone came up many times. The chain uses TRBV7-6 and TRBJ2-1, with no clear D. The germline V gene has CDR1 SGHVS and CDR2 FNYEAQ. The germline V and J ends were trimmed by 5 bases and 5 bases, with 7 bases remaining between them. The CDR3 has 12 residues. The CDR3 DNA follows: TGTGCCAGCAGCCTGACTCACAATGAGCAGTTCTTC. Encoded protein: CASSLTHNEQFF.

V is TRBV27 and J is TRBJ2-7; D may match TRBD1 or TRBD2 (6 bases each). V was pared by 3 bases and J by 6 bases, with 12 bases between. Germline CDR1 reads MNHEY; CDR2 reads SMNVEV (reference sequence). The CDR3 sequence is 13 residues long. CDR3 sequence (DNA): TGTGCCAGCAGTTTCATAGGGGGAGGCGAGCAGTACTTC. Residues: CASSFIGGGEQYF.

This clone is medium-sized in the sample. The rearrangement uses TRBV12-3 or TRBV12-4 and TRBJ1-1; D remains unclear. V lost 4 bases, J lost 8 bases, and 11 bases lay in between. The CDR3 has 12 residues. CDR3 residues: CASSYRGYEAFF. In DNA form, the CDR3 reads TGTGCCAGCAGTTATCGAGGGTACGAAGCTTTCTTT.

This clone was counted ten times or more. This chain joins TRBV9 and TRBJ2-7; D tentatively fits TRBD1 or TRBD2 (5 bases each). The CDR3 extends over 15 amino acids. Per germline, CDR1 SGDLS and CDR2 YYNGEE. The germline V and J ends were trimmed by 3 bases and 5 bases, with 18 bases remaining between them. CDR3 DNA: TGTGCCAGCAGCGGAACCGGGACGGCTACCCACGAGCAGTACTTC. Its translation: CASSGTGTATHEQYF.

There are many counts of this clone. J is TRBJ1-1 and V is TRBV12-3 or TRBV12-4; D remains ambiguous. The CDR3 runs to 13 residues. The V end lost 4 bases, the J end lost 2 bases, and 8 bases lay between the germline ends. Written as DNA, the CDR3 is TGTGCCAGCAGTTCTAGACAAAACACTGAAGCTTTCTTT. As protein: CASSSRQNTEAFF.

This clone was counted many times. The V call is TRBV29-1, the J call TRBJ1-5; D unclear. The CDR3 is made up of 12 amino acids. The germline CDR1 and CDR2 sequences are SQVTM and ANQGSEA. Trimming shortened V by 8 bases and J by 5 bases, and 13 bases separated the two germline ends. This CDR3 is CSTLKADQPQHF. The CDR3 region has the DNA TGCAGCACCTTAAAGGCTGATCAGCCCCAGCATTTT.

In this sample, this clone turned up many times. This chain links TRBV9 with TRBJ2-7; TRBD2 agrees at 7 bases. The CDR3 runs 14 residues. Germline V gene sequence: CDR1 SGDLS, CDR2 YYNGEE. V was clipped by 4 bases and J by 6 bases; unmatched bases: 10. The chain's CDR3 is CASSRSGTLGEQYF. The CDR3 DNA is TGTGCCAGCAGCCGCAGCGGGACCCTCGGCGAGCAGTACTTC.

This clone was counted between two and nine times. Other DNA sequences from this sample encode an identical CDR3 as well. This chain links TRBV19 with TRBJ2-5; possible D gene TRBD2, 5 bases. Germline V gene sequence: CDR1 LNHDA, CDR2 SQIVND (reference sequence). The CDR3 is made up of 15 amino acids. V was trimmed by 5 bases and J by 5 bases, leaving 18 bases between them. This CDR3 is CASSLAGGPGETQYF. The CDR3, as DNA: TGTGCCAGTAGTCTAGCCGGAGGTCCGGGGGAGACCCAGTACTTC.

In this sample, this clone turned up many times. V and J are TRBV6-1 and TRBJ2-7; 11 bases agree with TRBD2. Germline CDR1 and CDR2: MNHNS and SASEGT. The CDR3 runs 15 residues. The ends lost 11 bases at V and 0 bases at J; junction bases unmatched: 9. The CDR3 loop reads CAGGGTSGISYEQYF. The CDR3 DNA reads as TGTGCCGGCGGAGGGACTAGCGGTATCTCCTACGAGCAGTACTTC.

This clone has only a few counts. This sequence may be a read error, since a much larger clone differs from it by one base. This rearrangement joins TRBV6-2 or TRBV6-3 to TRBJ2-2, with D maybe TRBD2 (6 bases). With 3 bases removed from V and 9 bases from J, the gap between germline ends came to 14 bases. CDR1 is MNHEY and CDR2 is SVGEGT in the germline V gene. The CDR3 consists of 14 residues. This chain's CDR3 is CASSYLRESWELFF. Written as DNA, the CDR3 is TGTGCCAGCAGTTATTTACGGGAGTCCTGGGAGCTGTTTTTT.

Points on this clone: Sequence at one end of the junction differs from germline and may be a read error. DNA of the CDR3: TGTGCCAGCAGTGAGGGTCCGAGCGTTTTCTATGTCTACACCTTC. This encodes CASSEGPSVFYVYTF. This chain connects TRBV6-1 to TRBJ1-2; D is ambiguous. This CDR3 comprises 15 residues. Germline values: CDR1 MNHNS, CDR2 SASEGT.

Many counts were recorded for this clone. The chain uses TRBV7-2 and TRBJ2-3, with D perhaps matching TRBD2 (6 bases). V was shortened by 5 bases and J by 1 base, with 13 bases between the two germline ends. Germline V gene sequence: CDR1 SGHTA, CDR2 FQGNSA. The CDR3 is 15 residues long. CDR3 DNA: TGTGCCAGCAGCGTATTAGCGGTTCGCACAGATACGCAGTATTTT. It is translated as CASSVLAVRTDTQYF.

This clone was counted a few times. This sequence may be a read error, since a much larger clone differs from it by one base. Different DNA sequences within this sample yield the same CDR3. The chain carries TRBV5-5 and TRBJ1-2; 7 positions match TRBD1. The CDR3 consists of 14 residues. From germline, CDR1 is SGHKS and CDR2 YYEKEE (reference sequence). CDR3: CASSTDSGGYGYTF. CDR3 nucleotides: TGCGCCAGCAGCACCGATTCAGGGGGGTATGGCTACACCTTC.

This clone came up many times. Other DNA sequences in the sample encode the same CDR3. The chain is built from TRBV11-3 and TRBJ2-7; 7 bases match TRBD2. In germline, CDR1 is SGHNT, CDR2 YENEEA. V shed 5 bases, J shed 2 bases, and the junction held 12 bases outside the gene matches. The CDR3 covers 16 residues. Written as DNA, the CDR3 is TGTGCCAGCAGCCTAGGCCTAGCGGATCCAACCTACGAGCAGTACTTC. Encoded protein: CASSLGLADPTYEQYF.

The sample holds a few counts of this clone. The genes are TRBV2 and TRBJ1-4; D remains ambiguous. Germline V gene lookup returns CDR1 SNHLY and CDR2 FYNNEI. V lost 3 bases, J lost 6 bases, and 14 bases lay in between. CDR3 length: 15 residues. The chain's CDR3 is CASSDGVTTDEKLFF. The CDR3, as DNA: TGTGCCAGCAGTGACGGCGTTACAACGGATGAAAAACTGTTTTTT. Drawing the rest from reference TRBV2 and TRBJ1-4, the complete variable domain is EPEVTQTPSHQVTQMGQEVILRCVPISNHLYFYWYRQILGQKVEFLVSFYNNEISEKSEIFDDQFSVERPDGSNFTLKIRSTKLEDSAMYFCASSDGVTTDEKLFFGSGTQLSVL.

This clone has a count of ten or more. The chain links TRBV5-1 to TRBJ2-5; D unclear. This CDR3 contains 15 residues. The germline V gene encodes CDR1 SGHRS and CDR2 YFSETQ. V gave up 0 bases and J gave up 1 base, with 10 bases separating them. The CDR3 sequence is CASSLGGNFQETQYF. CDR3 in DNA: TGCGCCAGCAGCTTGGGTGGGAATTTCCAAGAGACCCAGTACTTC.

As regards this clone: This sequence may be a read error, since a much larger clone differs from it by one base. Other DNA sequences in this sample translate to the same CDR3. The V call is TRBV7-8, the J call TRBJ1-2, with 8 bases aligning to TRBD1. CDR1 and CDR2 (germline): SGHVS, FQNEAQ. The CDR3 is made up of 14 amino acids. The V segment lost 5 bases and the J segment 5 bases; nucleotides outside the gene matches: 7. CDR3 residues: CASSPNRGGYGYTF. CDR3 bases: TGTGCCAGCAGCCCCAACAGGGGGGGATATGGCTACACCTTC.

There are a few counts of this clone. This sequence joins TRBV11-2 and TRBJ2-3, with D tentatively TRBD2 (5 bases). The CDR3 has 16 amino acids. CDR1 and CDR2 (germline): SGHAT, FQNNGV. V was shortened by 5 bases and J by 4 bases, with 19 bases between the two germline ends. In DNA form, the CDR3 reads TGTGCCAGCAGCCAGGCCCGGCTAGCCGGGTCAGATACGCAGTATTTT. It is translated as CASSQARLAGSDTQYF.

This clone has more than one count but fewer than ten. A much more abundant neighbour one base away suggests this may be a read error. Other DNA sequences from this sample encode an identical CDR3 as well. The chain links TRBV3-1 to TRBJ1-2, with 8 bases identical to TRBD1. After removal of 1 base from V and 5 bases from J, the junction contained 6 bases not matched to a gene. Germline V lookup: CDR1 LGHDT, CDR2 YNNKEL (reference sequence). The CDR3 extends over 15 amino acids. CDR3 loop: CASSQGQTGVYGYTF. The CDR3 DNA follows: TGTGCCAGCAGCCAAGGTCAGACAGGGGTTTATGGCTACACCTTC.

As concerns this clone: This clone may be a read error of a much larger clone one base away. The gene calls are TRBV20-1 and TRBJ2-5, with a weak D call TRBD1 (5 bases). V was shortened by 6 bases and J by 4 bases, with 15 bases between the two germline ends. From germline, CDR1 is DFQATT and CDR2 SNEGSKA (reference sequence). The CDR3 is 13 amino acids. CDR3 loop: CSARQWTGETQYF. The DNA for the CDR3 is TGCAGTGCCAGACAGTGGACGGGAGAGACCCAGTACTTC.

This clone was found many times. The chain carries TRBV10-2 and TRBJ2-3, with 8 bases fitting TRBD1. Trimming cost V 6 bases and J 3 bases; bases outside gene matches: 14. The CDR3 contains 17 residues. The V gene's germline CDR1 is WSHSY and CDR2 SAAADI. CDR3 in amino acids: CASSSKRTGNVTDTQYF. The CDR3 DNA follows: TGCGCCAGCAGCTCCAAGAGGACAGGGAACGTTACAGATACGCAGTATTTT.